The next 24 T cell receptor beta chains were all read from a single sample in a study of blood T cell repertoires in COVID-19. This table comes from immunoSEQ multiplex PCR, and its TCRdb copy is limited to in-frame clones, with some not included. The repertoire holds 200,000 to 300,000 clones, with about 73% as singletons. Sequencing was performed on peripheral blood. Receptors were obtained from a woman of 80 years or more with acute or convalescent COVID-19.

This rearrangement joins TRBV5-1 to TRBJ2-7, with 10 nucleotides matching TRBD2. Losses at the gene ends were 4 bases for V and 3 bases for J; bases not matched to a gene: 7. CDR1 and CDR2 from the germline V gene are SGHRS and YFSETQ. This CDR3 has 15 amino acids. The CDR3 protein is CASSPPGLANYEQYF. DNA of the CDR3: TGCGCCAGCAGCCCCCCGGGACTAGCGAACTACGAGCAGTACTTC.

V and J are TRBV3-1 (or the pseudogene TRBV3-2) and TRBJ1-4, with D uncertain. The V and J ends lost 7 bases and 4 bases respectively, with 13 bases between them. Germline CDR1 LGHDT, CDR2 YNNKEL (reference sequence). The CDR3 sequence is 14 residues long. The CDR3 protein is CASTGSAVNEKLFF. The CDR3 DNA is TGTGCCAGCACCGGGTCAGCCGTTAATGAAAAACTGTTTTTT.

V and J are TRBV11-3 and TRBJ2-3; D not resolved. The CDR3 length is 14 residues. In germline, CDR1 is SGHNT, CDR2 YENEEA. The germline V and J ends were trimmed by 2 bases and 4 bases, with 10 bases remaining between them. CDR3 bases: TGTGCCAGCAGCTTAAGTAGAGGATCAGATACGCAGTATTTT. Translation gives CASSLSRGSDTQYF.

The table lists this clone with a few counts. This chain's CDR3 is CAWSVIGGWTEAFF. CDR3 nucleotide sequence: TGTGCCTGGAGTGTTATAGGGGGTTGGACTGAAGCTTTCTTT. The chain couples TRBV30 to TRBJ1-1, with D possibly being TRBD1 (6 bases). The V end was cut by 0 bases, the J end by 5 bases, with 13 bases between. CDR1 is GTSNPN and CDR2 is SVGIG in the germline V gene (reference sequence). The CDR3 covers 14 residues.

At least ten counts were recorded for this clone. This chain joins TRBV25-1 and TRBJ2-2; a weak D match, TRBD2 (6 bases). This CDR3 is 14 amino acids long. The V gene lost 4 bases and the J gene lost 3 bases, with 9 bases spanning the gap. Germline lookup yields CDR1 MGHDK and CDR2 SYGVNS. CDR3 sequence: CASSGLAYTGELFF. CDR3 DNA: TGTGCCAGCAGTGGGCTAGCGTACACCGGGGAGCTGTTTTTT.

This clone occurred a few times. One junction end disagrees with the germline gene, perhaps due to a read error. The CDR3 spells CASSELAFGTSPSRF. Written as DNA, the CDR3 is TGCGCCAGCAGTGAGTTGGCTTTTGGGACTAGCCCCAGTCGGTTT. This rearrangement joins TRBV10-2 to TRBJ2-3, with 9 bases lining up with TRBD2. Germline CDR1 WSHSY, CDR2 SAAADI. This CDR3 has 15 residues.

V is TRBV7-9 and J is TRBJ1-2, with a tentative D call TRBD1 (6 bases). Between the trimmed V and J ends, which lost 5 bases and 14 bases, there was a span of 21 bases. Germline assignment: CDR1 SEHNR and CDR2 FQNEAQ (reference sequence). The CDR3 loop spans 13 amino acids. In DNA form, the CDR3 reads TGTGCCAGCAGCCCCCTCTGGCAGGGGCCAACTACCTTC. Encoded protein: CASSPLWQGPTTF.

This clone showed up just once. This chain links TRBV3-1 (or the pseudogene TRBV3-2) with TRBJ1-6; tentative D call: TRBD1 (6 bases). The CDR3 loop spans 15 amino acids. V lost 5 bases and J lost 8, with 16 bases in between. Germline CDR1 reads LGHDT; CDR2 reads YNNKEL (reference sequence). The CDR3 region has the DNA TGTGCCAGCAGCACCCACAGGGAAGGGCATTCACCCCTCCACTTT. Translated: CASSTHREGHSPLHF.

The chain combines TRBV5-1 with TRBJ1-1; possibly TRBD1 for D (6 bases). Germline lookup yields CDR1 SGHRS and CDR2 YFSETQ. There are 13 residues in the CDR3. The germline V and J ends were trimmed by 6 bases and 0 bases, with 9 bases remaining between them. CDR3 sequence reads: CASKDSMNTEAFF. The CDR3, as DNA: TGCGCCAGCAAGGACAGCATGAACACTGAAGCTTTCTTT.

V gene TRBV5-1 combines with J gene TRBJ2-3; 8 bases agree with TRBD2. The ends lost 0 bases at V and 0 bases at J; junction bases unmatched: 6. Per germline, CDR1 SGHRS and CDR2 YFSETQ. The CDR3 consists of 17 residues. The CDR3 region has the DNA TGCGCCAGCAGCTTGGGGACATCTAGCGGGAGCACAGATACGCAGTATTTT. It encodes CASSLGTSSGSTDTQYF.

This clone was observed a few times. This chain's CDR3 is CASSQRQGLVEAFF. The CDR3 nucleotides are TGTGCCAGCAGTCAACGACAGGGTTTGGTTGAAGCTTTCTTT. V and J are TRBV6-5 and TRBJ1-1; 7 bases agree with TRBD1. CDR1 MNHEY and CDR2 SVGAGI come from the germline V gene. The CDR3 is 14 amino acids. J was trimmed by 7 bases and V by 5 bases; bases with no gene match: 10.

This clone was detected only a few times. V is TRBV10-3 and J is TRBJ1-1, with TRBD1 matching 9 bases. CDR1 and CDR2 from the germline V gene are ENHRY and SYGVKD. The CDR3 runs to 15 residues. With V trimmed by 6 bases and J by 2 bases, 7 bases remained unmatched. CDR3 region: CAISAPGQGNTEAFF. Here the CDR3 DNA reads TGTGCCATCAGCGCCCCGGGACAGGGAAACACTGAAGCTTTCTTT.

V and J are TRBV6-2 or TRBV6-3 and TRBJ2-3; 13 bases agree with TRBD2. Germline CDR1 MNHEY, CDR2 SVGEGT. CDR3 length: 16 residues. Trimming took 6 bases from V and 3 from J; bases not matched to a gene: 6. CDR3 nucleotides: TGTGCCAGCAGCTCGGGACTAGCGGGGTGGACAGATACGCAGTATTTT. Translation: CASSSGLAGWTDTQYF.

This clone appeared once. CDR3 in amino acids: CASSAQGPYEQYF. In DNA form, the CDR3 reads TGTGCCAGCAGCGCTCAGGGGCCCTACGAGCAGTACTTC. This sequence joins TRBV9 and TRBJ2-7; tentative D call: TRBD1 (6 bases). Between the trimmed V and J ends, which lost 3 bases and 2 bases, there was a span of 9 bases. Germline V gene sequence: CDR1 SGDLS, CDR2 YYNGEE. The length of the CDR3 is 13 residues.

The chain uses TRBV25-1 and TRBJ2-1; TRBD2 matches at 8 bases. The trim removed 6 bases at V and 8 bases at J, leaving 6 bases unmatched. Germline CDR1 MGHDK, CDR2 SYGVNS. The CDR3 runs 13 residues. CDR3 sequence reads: CASRGTRRDEQFF. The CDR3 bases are TGTGCCAGCAGGGGGACTAGGCGTGATGAGCAGTTCTTC.

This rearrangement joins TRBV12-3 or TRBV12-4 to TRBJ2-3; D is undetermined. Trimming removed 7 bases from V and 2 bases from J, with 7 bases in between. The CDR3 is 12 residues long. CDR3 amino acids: CASKRDTDTQYF. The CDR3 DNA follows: TGTGCCAGCAAGAGAGACACAGATACGCAGTATTTT.

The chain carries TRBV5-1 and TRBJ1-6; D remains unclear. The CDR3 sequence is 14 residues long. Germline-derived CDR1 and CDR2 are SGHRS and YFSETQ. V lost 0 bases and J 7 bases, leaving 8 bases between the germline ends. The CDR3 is CASSLARENSPLHF. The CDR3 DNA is TGCGCCAGCAGCTTGGCGCGGGAGAATTCACCCCTCCACTTT. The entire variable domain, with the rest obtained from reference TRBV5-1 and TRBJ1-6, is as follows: KAGVTQTPRYLIKTRGQQVTLSCSPISGHRSVSWYQQTPGQGLQFLFEYFSETQRNKGNFPGRFSGRQFSNSRSEMNVSTLELGDSALYLCASSLARENSPLHFGNGTRLTVT.

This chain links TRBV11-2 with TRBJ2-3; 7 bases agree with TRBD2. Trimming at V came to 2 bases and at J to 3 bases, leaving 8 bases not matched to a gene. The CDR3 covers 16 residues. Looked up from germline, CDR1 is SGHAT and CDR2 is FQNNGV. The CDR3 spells CASSLFFGRATDTQYF. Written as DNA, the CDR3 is TGTGCCAGCAGCTTATTTTTTGGGAGGGCGACAGATACGCAGTATTTT.

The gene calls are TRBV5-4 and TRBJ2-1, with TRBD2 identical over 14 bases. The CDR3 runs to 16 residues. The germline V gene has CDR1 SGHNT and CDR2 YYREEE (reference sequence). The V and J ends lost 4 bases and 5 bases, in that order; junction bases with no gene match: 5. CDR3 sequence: CASSAPGLAGDNEQFF. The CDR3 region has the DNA TGTGCCAGCAGCGCCCCGGGACTAGCGGGAGACAATGAGCAGTTCTTC.

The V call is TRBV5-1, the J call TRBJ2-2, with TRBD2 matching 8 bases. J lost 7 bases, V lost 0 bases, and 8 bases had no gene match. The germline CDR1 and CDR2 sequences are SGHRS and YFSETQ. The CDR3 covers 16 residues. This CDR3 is CASSLETRGGIGELFF. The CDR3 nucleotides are TGCGCCAGCAGCTTGGAGACCCGCGGGGGGATCGGGGAGCTGTTTTTT.

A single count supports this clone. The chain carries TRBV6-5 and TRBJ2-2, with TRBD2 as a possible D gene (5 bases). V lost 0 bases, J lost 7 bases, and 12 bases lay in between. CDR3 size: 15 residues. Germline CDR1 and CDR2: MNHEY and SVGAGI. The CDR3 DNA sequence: TGTGCCAGCAGTTACTCGGGCACTAGAATCGGGGAGCTGTTTTTT. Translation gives CASSYSGTRIGELFF.

CDR3 DNA sequence: TGTGCCAGCAGCCAAGATAACGGGAGAGGGAAGAATGAGCAGTTCTTC. It codes for CASSQDNGRGKNEQFF. The rearrangement joins TRBV4-2 to TRBJ2-1; weak D call: TRBD2 (6 bases). This CDR3 region has 16 residues. From germline, CDR1 is LGHNA and CDR2 YNFKEQ. Trimming removed 0 bases at V and 7 bases at J, with 16 bases between.

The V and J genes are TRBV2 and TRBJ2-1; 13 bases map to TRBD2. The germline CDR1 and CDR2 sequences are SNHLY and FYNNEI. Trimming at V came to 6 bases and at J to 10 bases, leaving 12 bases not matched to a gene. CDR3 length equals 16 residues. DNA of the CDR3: TGTGCCAGCAGCTTACTTCGACTAGCGGGAGGACGGGAGCAGTTCTTC. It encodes CASSLLRLAGGREQFF.

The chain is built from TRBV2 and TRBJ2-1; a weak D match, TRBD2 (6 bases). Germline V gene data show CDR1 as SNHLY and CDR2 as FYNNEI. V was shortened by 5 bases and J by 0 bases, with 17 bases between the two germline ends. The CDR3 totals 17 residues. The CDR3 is CASSYPGLGSSYNEQFF. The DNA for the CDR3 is TGTGCCAGCAGTTACCCGGGACTGGGCAGCTCCTACAATGAGCAGTTCTTC.